This TCR beta chain was found in a study of human T cells and chemical hapten exposure. TCRdb processed the 5' RACE reads anew with MiXCR; each CDR3 protein has one entry. The table records about 140,000 distinct CDR3 sequences, 3.5% to 5% of them present only once. The germline CDR1 and CDR2 sequences are SGHRS and YFSETQ. V gave up 0 bases and J gave up 8 bases; unmatched junction bases: 5. This CDR3 has 14 amino acids. This clonotype came up a few times. Total RNA was isolated from whole blood that had not been fractionated. V gene TRBV5-1 combines with J gene TRBJ2-1; 7 nucleotides match TRBD2. The TCR comes from a female donor in good health. CDR3 coding DNA: TGCGCCAGCAGCTTGGACAGCGGGAACGATGAGCAGTTCTTC. This translates into CASSLDSGNDEQFF.